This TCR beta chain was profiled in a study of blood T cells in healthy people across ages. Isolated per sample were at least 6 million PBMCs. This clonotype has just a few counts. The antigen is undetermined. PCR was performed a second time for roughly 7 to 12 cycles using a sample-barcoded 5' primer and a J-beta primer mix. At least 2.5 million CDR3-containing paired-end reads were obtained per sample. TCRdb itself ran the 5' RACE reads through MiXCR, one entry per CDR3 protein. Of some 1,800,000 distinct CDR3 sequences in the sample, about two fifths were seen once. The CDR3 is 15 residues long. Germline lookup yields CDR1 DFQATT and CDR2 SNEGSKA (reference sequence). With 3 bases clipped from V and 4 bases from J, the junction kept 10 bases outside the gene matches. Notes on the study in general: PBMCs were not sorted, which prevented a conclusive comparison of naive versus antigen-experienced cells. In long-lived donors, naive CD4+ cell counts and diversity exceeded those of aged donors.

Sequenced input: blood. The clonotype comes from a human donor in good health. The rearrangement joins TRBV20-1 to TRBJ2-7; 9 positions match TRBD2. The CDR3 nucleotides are TGCAGTGCTAGGGCTCCCAGCGGGGGGACGTACGAGCAGTACTTC. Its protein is CSARAPSGGTYEQYF.